This T cell receptor beta chain comes out of a study of blood T cells in healthy people across ages (dated by TCRdb to the mid-2010s). A note on the overall study: In model experiments, roughly one uniquely barcoded TCR beta cDNA molecule per two T cells was captured by template switching. The study measured age-related changes in TCR beta repertoire diversity using deep sequencing normalized with unique cDNA molecular identifiers. The donors were divided into four age groups: young (average approximately 17 years), middle-aged (roughly 42), aged (roughly 66) and long-lived (more than 75). The study analyzed two additional independent replicas of 1 million unique cDNA reads from the same blood draw for two donors, one aged 18 to 30 and one aged 80 or older. To avoid experimental bias, donors of different ages were randomly spread across the sequencing lanes.

On this clonotype itself: Its specific antigen is unknown. No much larger clone exists at a distance of one base, and base qualities are not known.

Overall results and qualifications from the work: Because donor CMV infection status was unknown, age-related changes in expanded clonotypes were potentially confounded. There was a strong correlation between observed TCR beta diversity and the percentage of naive T cells measured by flow cytometry. Compared with the aged group, more naive CD4+ T cells, fewer expanded clones and increased TCR diversity were shown by the long-lived group, suggesting age selection. Conclusive comparison of naive and antigen-experienced compartments was prevented by the profiling of bulk unsorted PBMCs. Total diversity estimates from one million sequenced T cells were considered lower bounds and underestimates. Observed TCR beta diversity per million T cells fell roughly linearly with age, and a significant reduction was already apparent by age roughly 40.

The roughly 38 donors, aged 6 to 90 years, were systemically healthy Caucasian individuals from Russia. Each donor gave about 11 milliliters of peripheral blood, drawn into EDTA-treated Vacutainer tubes. Ficoll-Paque density-gradient centrifugation was used to isolate PBMCs, with at least 6.5 million per sample. Trizol reagent was used to extract total RNA from the PBMCs, yielding at least 5.5 micrograms per sample. For every donor, flow cytometry on a PBMC aliquot measured the percentage of naive CD45RAhigh/CD27high T cells. Library preparation was by 5' RACE. Sequencing instrument: Illumina HiSeq 2500. A second PCR of roughly 7 to 12 cycles was run with a J-beta primer mix and a sample-barcoded 5' primer. A template-switch 5' adaptor carrying 12 random nucleotides introduced a unique molecular identifier onto each TCR beta cDNA molecule. Each sample yielded at least 2.5 million CDR3-containing paired-end reads. First-strand cDNA was synthesized from all RNA with the Mint cDNA synthesis kit, primed by a TRBC-specific oligonucleotide. Following uracil-DNA glycosylase treatment, all cDNA underwent a first 18-cycle PCR with the universal primers M1SS and BC2_uni_R. For the original study's pipeline: For normalization, 1 million high-quality reads, each with a distinct molecular identifier, were randomly selected from each sample. Instead of being binned into consensus sequences, reads that shared molecular identifiers were thrown out. MiTCR, with a Q25 quality threshold and the strictest error-elimination algorithm, was used for CDR3 identification, clonotype clustering and error correction. A nonparametric unseen species model with Euler transformation was used to estimate lower-bound total TCR beta diversity. Using fastp at Q25 and MiXCR, TCRdb reprocessed the public reads and kept productive beta chains. Each record represents a unique CDR3 protein, reported with the most common genes and DNA among its rows. These V and J calls are TCRdb output, not the study's own analysis. The sample table lists around 900,000 distinct CDR3 sequences, roughly 26% of them with a count of one. The ten largest clonotypes hold 15% to 20% of the sample.

The sample was blood. This receptor was taken from a woman aged 80 or over in good health.

The bases read TGTGCCAGCAGCTTAATGAGGTACACTGAAGCTTTCTTT. This gives the protein CASSLMRYTEAFF. This sequence uses TRBV7-9 and TRBJ1-1; the D gene cannot be resolved reliably. The germline V gene (reference sequence) yields SEHNR for CDR1 and FQNEAQ for CDR2. The germline ends are 7 bases apart after V is trimmed by 2 bases and J by 3 bases. The CDR3 measures 13 amino acids from cysteine to phenylalanine. The CDR3 DNA has 39 bases and is translated from base 1.